The T cell receptor beta chain described here comes from a study of blood T cells in healthy people across ages. Study-wide points: TCR beta diversity, measured per million T cells, fell in a roughly linear way with age.

Alongside a J-beta primer mix, a sample-barcoded 5' primer served in a second PCR lasting about 7 to 11 cycles. Via MiXCR, TCRdb re-called the 5' RACE reads, giving one row per CDR3 protein. The sample lists roughly 800,000 distinct CDR3 sequences, 20% to 25% occurring once. Remarks on this clonotype: Its antigen is undetermined.

CDR3 length: 15 residues. CDR1 SEHNR and CDR2 FQNEAQ come from the germline V gene (reference sequence). V lost 5 bases to trimming and J lost 0 bases, with 12 bases between them. These records were also assigned to another study, of T cells of mothers and their children.

This receptor was taken from a boy aged 5 to 17 in good health. The chain combines TRBV7-9 with TRBJ2-3; D not certain. Sample: blood. The CDR3 protein is CASSPFQESTDTQYF. DNA for the CDR3: TGTGCCAGCAGCCCCTTCCAGGAAAGCACAGATACGCAGTATTTT.